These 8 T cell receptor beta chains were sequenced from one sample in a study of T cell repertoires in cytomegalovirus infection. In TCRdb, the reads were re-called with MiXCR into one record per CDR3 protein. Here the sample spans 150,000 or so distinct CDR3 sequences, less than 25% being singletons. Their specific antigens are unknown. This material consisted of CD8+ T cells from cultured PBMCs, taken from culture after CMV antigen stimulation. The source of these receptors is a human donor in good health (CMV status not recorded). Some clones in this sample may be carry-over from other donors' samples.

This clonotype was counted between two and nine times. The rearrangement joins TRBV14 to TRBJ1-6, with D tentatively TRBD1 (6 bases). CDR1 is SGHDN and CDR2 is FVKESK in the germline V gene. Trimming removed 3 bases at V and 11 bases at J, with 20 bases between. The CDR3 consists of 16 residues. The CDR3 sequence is CASSQAGTPGETPLHF. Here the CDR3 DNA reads TGTGCCAGCAGCCAGGCTGGGACCCCAGGGGAGACACCCCTCCACTTT.

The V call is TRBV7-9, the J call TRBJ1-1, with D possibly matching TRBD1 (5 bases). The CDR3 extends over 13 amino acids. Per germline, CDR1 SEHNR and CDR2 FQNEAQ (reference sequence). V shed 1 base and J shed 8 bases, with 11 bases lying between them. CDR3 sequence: CASSLEGAGEAFF. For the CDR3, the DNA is TGTGCCAGCAGCTTAGAGGGTGCAGGGGAAGCTTTCTTT. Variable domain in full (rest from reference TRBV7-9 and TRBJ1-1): DTGVSQNPRHKITKRGQNVTFRCDPISEHNRLYWYRQTLGQGPEFLTYFQNEAQLEKSRLLSDRFSAERPKGSFSTLEIQRTEQGDSAMYLCASSLEGAGEAFFGQGTRLTVV.

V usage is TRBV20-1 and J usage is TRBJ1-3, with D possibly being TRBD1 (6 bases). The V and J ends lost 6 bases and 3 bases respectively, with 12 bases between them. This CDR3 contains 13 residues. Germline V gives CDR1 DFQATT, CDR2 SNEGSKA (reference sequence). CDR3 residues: CSAKQGDGNTIYF. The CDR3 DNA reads TGCAGTGCGAAACAGGGCGATGGAAACACCATATATTTT.

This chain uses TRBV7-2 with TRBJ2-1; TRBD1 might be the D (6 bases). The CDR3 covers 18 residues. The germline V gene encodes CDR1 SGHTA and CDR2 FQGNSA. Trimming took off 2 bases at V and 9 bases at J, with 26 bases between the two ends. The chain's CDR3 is CASSLRAVITGIGGEQFF. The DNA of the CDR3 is TGTGCCAGCAGCTTACGGGCCGTAATAACAGGGATTGGTGGTGAGCAGTTCTTC.

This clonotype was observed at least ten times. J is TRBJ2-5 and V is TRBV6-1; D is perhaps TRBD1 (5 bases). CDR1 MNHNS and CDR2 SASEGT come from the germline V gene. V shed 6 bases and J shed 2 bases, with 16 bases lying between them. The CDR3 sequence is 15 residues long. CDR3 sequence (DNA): TGTGCCAGCAGAACCTCTCGACAGAATCAAGAGACCCAGTACTTC. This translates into CASRTSRQNQETQYF.

The CDR3 region is CASSGPGTGGASSTDTQYF. DNA for the CDR3: TGCGCCAGCAGCGGTCCCGGGACAGGGGGAGCTTCTAGCACAGATACGCAGTATTTT. The V and J genes are TRBV4-3 and TRBJ2-3, with 11 bases identical to TRBD1. The CDR3 covers 19 residues. Germline values: CDR1 LGHNA, CDR2 YSLEER. V gave up 5 bases and J gave up 0 bases; unmatched junction bases: 13.

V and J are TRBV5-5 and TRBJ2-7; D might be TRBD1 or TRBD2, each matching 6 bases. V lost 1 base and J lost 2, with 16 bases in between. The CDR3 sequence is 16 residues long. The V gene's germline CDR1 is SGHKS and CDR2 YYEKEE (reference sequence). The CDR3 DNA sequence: TGTGCCAGCAGCTTGTGGATGGGGGGCCGCACCTACGAGCAGTACTTC. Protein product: CASSLWMGGRTYEQYF.

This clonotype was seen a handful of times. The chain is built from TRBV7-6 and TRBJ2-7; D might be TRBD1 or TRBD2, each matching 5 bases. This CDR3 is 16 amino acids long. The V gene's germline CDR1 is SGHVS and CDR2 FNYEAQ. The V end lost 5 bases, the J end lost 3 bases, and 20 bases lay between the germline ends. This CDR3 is CASSTRDGQGHYEQYF. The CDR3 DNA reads TGTGCCAGCAGCACGAGGGACGGCCAAGGACACTACGAGCAGTACTTC.